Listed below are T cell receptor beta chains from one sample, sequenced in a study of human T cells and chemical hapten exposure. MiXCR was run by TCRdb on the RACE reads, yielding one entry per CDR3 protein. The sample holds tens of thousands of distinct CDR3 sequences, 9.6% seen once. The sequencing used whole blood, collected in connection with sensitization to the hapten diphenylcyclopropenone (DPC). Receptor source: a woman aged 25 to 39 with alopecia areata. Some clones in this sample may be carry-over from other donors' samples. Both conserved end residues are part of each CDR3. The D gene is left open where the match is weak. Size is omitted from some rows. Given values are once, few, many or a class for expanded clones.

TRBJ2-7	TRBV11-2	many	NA	TGTGCCAGCAGCTTAGTTCCAGGGACCTCCTACGAGCAGTACTTC	CASSLVPGTSYEQYF
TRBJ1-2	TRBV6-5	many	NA	TGTGCCAGCAGTTACTCGAGGACCGGGACGGCGAATGATGGCTACACCTTC	CASSYSRTGTANDGYTF
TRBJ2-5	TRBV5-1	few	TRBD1	TGCGCCAGCAGCTTGCAGGGGGCGGAGGAGACCCAGTACTTC	CASSLQGAEETQYF
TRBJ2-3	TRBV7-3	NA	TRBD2	TGTGCCAGCAGCTTATCTACCGGGGGGGGCACAGATACGCAGTATTTT	CASSLSTGGGTDTQYF
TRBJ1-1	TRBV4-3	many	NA	TGCGCCAGCAGCCAAGCAGCAAGGATGGGGGTAATCACTGAAGCTTTCTTT	CASSQAARMGVITEAFF
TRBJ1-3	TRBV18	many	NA	TGTGCCAGCTCACCACCGGTGGGCGAGGGCACCATATATTTT	CASSPPVGEGTIYF
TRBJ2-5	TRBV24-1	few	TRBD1	TGTGCCACCAGTCCACGGGACAGGTACCAAGAGACCCAGTACTTC	CATSPRDRYQETQYF
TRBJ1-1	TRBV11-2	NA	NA	TGTGCCAGCAGGCGCACAACCCCCGGGAGCACTGAAGCTTTCTTT	CASRRTTPGSTEAFF
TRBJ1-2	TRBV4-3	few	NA	TGCGCCAGCAGCCACACCCGCCAGGACGTCAAGGCAGGTTATGGCTACACCTTC	CASSHTRQDVKAGYGYTF
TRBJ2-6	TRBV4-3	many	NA	TGCGCCAGCAGCCAAGATCTAAGCTCTGGGGCCAACGTCCTGACTTTC	CASSQDLSSGANVLTF
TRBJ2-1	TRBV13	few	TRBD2	TGTGCCAGCAGCACCGGACTAGCGGGGGGGCAAGAAGAGCAGTTCTTC	CASSTGLAGGQEEQFF
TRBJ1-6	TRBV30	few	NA	TGTGCCTGGAATGTCCGAGGGGATTCACCCCTCCACTTT	CAWNVRGDSPLHF
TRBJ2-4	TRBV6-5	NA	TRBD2	TGTGCCAGCAGTTACACTAGCGGAGCCAAAAACATTCAGTACTTC	CASSYTSGAKNIQYF
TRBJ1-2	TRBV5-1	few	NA	TGCGCCAGCAGCGGGGACTCGAAACAGGCTCCTAGGGGCTACACCTTC	CASSGDSKQAPRGYTF
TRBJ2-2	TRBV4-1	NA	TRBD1	TGCGCCAGCAGACAATTCCGGGACAGCCAAACGAACACCGGGGAGCTGTTTTTT	CASRQFRDSQTNTGELFF
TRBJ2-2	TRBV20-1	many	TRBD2	TGCAGTGCGCGACCCCCGGGACTAGCGGGGCCCACCGGGGAGCTGTTTTTT	CSARPPGLAGPTGELFF
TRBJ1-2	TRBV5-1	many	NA	TGCGCCAGCAGCTTGCTCCGGACAGATGGCTACACCTTC	CASSLLRTDGYTF
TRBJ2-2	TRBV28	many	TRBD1	TGTGCCAGCAGTTTAGGGGCATACAGGGGAGTAGCCGGGGAGCTGTTTTTT	CASSLGAYRGVAGELFF
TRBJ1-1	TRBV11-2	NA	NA	TGTGCCAGCAGCTTAGTCGGACAGTTGAACACTGAAGCTTTCTTT	CASSLVGQLNTEAFF
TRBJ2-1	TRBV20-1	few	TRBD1	TGCAGTGCTAATCCGAGGGGGCCGAGGGGCTACAATGAGCAGTTCTTC	CSANPRGPRGYNEQFF
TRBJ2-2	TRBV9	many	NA	TGTGCCAGCAGCCCCGACCCCTTAGTGGGGGAGCTGTTTTTT	CASSPDPLVGELFF
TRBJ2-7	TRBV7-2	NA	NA	TGTGCCAGCAGCTTTGGGCCTCGGTACGAGCAGTACTTC	CASSFGPRYEQYF
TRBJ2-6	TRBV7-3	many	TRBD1	TGTGCCAGCAGCTTTGACAGGGCGAGCGGGGCCAACGTCCTGACTTTC	CASSFDRASGANVLTF
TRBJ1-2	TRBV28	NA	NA	TGTGCCAGCAGGCGCAGGTCCAACTATGGCTACACCTTC	CASRRRSNYGYTF
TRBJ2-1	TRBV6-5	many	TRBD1	TGTGCCAGCGGTAAACAGGGGGCCAATGAGCAGTTCTTC	CASGKQGANEQFF
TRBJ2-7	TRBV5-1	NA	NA	TGCGCCAGCAGCTTGGTAGCCGGCGAGCAGTACTTC	CASSLVAGEQYF
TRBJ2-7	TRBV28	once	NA	TGTGCCAGCAGACTCCCAGGGTACGAGCAGTACTTC	CASRLPGYEQYF
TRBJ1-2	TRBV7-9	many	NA	TGTGCCAGCAGCTCCCGGGACACAGACTATGGCTACACCTTC	CASSSRDTDYGYTF
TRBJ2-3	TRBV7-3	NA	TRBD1	TGTGCCAGCAGCTTGACAGGGTCCCCAGATACGCAGTATTTT	CASSLTGSPDTQYF
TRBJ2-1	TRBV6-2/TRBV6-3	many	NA	TGTGCCAGCAGTTACTCGCGGGTCTACAATGAGCAGTTCTTC	CASSYSRVYNEQFF
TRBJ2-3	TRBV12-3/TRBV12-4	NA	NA	TGTACCAGCGGGACAGTGGGGACTAGTCAGACGCAGTATTTT	CTSGTVGTSQTQYF
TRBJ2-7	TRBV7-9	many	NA	TGTGCCAGCAGCTGGTCTGTGGGGTTCCCCCCCTACGAGCAGTACTTC	CASSWSVGFPPYEQYF
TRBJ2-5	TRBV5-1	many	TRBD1	TGCGCCAGCAGCTTGGGTTCCCAGGGGGCGAGGGAGACCCAGTACTTC	CASSLGSQGARETQYF
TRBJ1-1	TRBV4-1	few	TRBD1	TGCGCCAGCAGCCAAGATCCGGGACAGGGATTCACTGAAGCTTTCTTT	CASSQDPGQGFTEAFF
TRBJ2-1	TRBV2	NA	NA	TGTGTCAGCAGGGACGGGTTCACCGATGAGCAGTTCTTC	CVSRDGFTDEQFF
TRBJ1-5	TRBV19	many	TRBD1	TGTGCCAGTAGTGTCGGACAGGGTAGGAGTCAGCCCCAGCATTTT	CASSVGQGRSQPQHF
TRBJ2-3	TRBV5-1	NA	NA	TGCGCCAGCAGCTTCAGGGATGGCACAGATACGCAGTATTTT	CASSFRDGTDTQYF
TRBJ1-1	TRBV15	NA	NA	TGTGCCACCAGCAGAGAAGGGGGATTGGAGTACACTGAAGCTTTCTTT	CATSREGGLEYTEAFF
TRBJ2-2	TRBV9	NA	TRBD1	TGTGCCAGCAGCGAGGGGACAGGGCCCGGGGAGCTGTTTTTT	CASSEGTGPGELFF
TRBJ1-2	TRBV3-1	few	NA	TGTGCCAGCAGCCATCATTCGGAGCACTATGGCTACACCTTC	CASSHHSEHYGYTF